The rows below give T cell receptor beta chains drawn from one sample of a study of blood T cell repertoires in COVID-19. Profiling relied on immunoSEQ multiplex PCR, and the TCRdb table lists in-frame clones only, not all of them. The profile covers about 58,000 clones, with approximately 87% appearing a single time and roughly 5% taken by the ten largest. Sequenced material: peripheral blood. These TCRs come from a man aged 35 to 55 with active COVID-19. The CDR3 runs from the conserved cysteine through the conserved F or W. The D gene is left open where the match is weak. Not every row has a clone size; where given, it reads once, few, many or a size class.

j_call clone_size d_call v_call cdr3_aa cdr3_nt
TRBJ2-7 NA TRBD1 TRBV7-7 CASSFGDRGEQYF TGTGCCAGCAGCTTTGGGGACAGGGGCGAGCAGTACTTC
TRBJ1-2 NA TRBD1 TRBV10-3 CAISPGTGGYGYTF TGTGCCATCAGCCCCGGGACAGGGGGCTATGGCTACACCTTC
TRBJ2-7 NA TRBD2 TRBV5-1 CASSLAGGTDEQYF TGCGCCAGCAGCTTGGCCGGGGGGACGGACGAGCAGTACTTC
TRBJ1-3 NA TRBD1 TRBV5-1 CASSPQGTGGNTIYF TGCGCCAGCAGCCCTCAAGGGACAGGAGGAAACACCATATATTTT
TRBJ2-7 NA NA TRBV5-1 CARTLPYLGGYEQYF TGCGCCAGGACTTTACCCTACCTAGGCGGCTACGAGCAGTACTTC
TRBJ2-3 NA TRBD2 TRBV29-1 CSLRKREGLADTQYF TGCAGCCTTCGCAAGCGGGAGGGCCTAGCAGATACGCAGTATTTT
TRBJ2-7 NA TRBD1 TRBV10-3 CAINPGQGAGEQYF TGTGCCATCAACCCCGGACAGGGGGCAGGGGAGCAGTACTTC
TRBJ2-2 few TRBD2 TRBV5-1 CASSLSGSGTGELFF TGCGCCAGCAGCTTGAGCGGGAGTGGGACCGGGGAGCTGTTTTTT
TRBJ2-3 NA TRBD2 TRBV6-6 CASSPRGSGSTDTQYF TGTGCCAGCAGTCCCCGCGGTAGCGGGAGCACAGATACGCAGTATTTT
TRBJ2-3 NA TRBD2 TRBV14 CASSQTSARTDTQYF TGTGCCAGCAGCCAGACTAGCGCCCGCACAGATACGCAGTATTTT
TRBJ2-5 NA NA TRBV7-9 CASSSRDGESFQETQYF TGTGCCAGCAGCTCAAGAGACGGGGAGAGCTTCCAAGAGACCCAGTACTTC
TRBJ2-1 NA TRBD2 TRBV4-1 CASSQDSGLAAYNEQFF TGCGCCAGCAGCCAAGATAGCGGACTAGCGGCTTACAATGAGCAGTTCTTC
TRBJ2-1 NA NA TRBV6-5 CASSLRNEQFF TGTGCCAGCAGCCTACGTAATGAGCAGTTCTTC
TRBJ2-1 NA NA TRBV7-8 CASSSGLYNEQFF TGTGCCAGCAGCTCCGGACTTTACAATGAGCAGTTCTTC
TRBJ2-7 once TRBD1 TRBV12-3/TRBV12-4 CATGTGGEQYF TGTGCCACCGGGACAGGCGGCGAGCAGTACTTC
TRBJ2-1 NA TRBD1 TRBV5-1 CASSLAGGELIRGNEQFF TGCGCCAGCAGCTTGGCGGGTGGGGAGTTGATCAGGGGGAATGAGCAGTTCTTC
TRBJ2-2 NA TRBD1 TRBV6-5 CASRWGQGTGELFF TGTGCCAGCAGATGGGGACAGGGCACCGGGGAGCTGTTTTTT
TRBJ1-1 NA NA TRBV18 CASSPGQGWVNTEAFF TGTGCCAGCTCACCAGGGCAGGGGTGGGTGAACACTGAAGCTTTCTTT
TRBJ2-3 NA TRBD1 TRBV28 CASSPHFYSGTGFADTQYF TGTGCCAGCAGTCCCCACTTCTACTCCGGGACAGGGTTCGCAGATACGCAGTATTTT
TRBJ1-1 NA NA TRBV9 CASSSGGAEGTEAFF TGTGCCAGCAGCTCCGGGGGGGCAGAGGGCACTGAAGCTTTCTTT
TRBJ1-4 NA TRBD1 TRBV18 CASSPYGTGGEKLFF TGTGCCAGCTCACCATATGGGACAGGAGGTGAAAAACTGTTTTTT
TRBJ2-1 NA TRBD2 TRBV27 CASTRGLDEFF TGTGCCAGCACCCGGGGACTAGATGAGTTCTTC
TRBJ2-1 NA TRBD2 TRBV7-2 CASSGQAGGPPYNEQFF TGTGCCAGCAGCGGCCAGGCGGGAGGGCCCCCCTACAATGAGCAGTTCTTC
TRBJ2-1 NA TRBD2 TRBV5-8 CASSFTGTSGANEQFF TGTGCCAGCAGCTTCACCGGGACTAGCGGAGCCAATGAGCAGTTCTTC
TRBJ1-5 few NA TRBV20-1 CSASGGRINQPQHF TGCAGTGCTAGTGGGGGCAGAATCAATCAGCCCCAGCATTTT
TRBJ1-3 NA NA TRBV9 CASSALGGSGNTIYF TGTGCCAGCAGCGCGCTAGGGGGCTCTGGAAACACCATATATTTT
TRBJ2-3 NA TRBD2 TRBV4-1 CASSPRLAGDTDTQYF TGCGCCAGCAGCCCCCGGCTAGCGGGGGACACAGATACGCAGTATTTT
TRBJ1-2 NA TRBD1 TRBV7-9 CASSLRQGLGGYTF TGTGCCAGCAGCTTAAGACAGGGCCTGGGTGGCTACACCTTC
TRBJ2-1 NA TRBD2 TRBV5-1 CASSFSGDSYNEQFF TGCGCCAGCAGCTTTAGCGGGGACTCCTACAATGAGCAGTTCTTC
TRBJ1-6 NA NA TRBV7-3 CASALRATGDSPLHF TGTGCCAGCGCTTTGCGGGCCACCGGAGATTCACCCCTCCACTTT
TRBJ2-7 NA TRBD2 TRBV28 CASSFFGVGGREQYF TGTGCCAGCAGTTTCTTCGGGGTAGGCGGGAGGGAGCAGTACTTC
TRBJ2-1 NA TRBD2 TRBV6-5 CASSKRDSSGDEQFF TGTGCCAGCAGCAAGCGGGACTCCTCCGGTGATGAGCAGTTCTTC
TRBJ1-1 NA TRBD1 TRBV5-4 CASSGGQGAGRMNTEAFF TGTGCCAGCAGCGGGGGACAGGGGGCGGGTAGGATGAACACTGAAGCTTTCTTT
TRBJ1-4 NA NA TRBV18 CASSPPSGEKLFF TGTGCCAGCTCACCTCCCAGCGGTGAAAAACTGTTTTTT
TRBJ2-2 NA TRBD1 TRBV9 CASSPRTGHTGELFF TGTGCCAGCAGCCCAAGGACAGGTCACACCGGGGAGCTGTTTTTT
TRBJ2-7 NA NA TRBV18 CASSPGNYEQYF TGTGCCAGCTCACCAGGCAACTACGAGCAGTACTTC